The next 27 T cell receptor beta chains were all read from a single sample in a study of T-cell memory formation after mild COVID-19. One entry per CDR3 protein results from TCRdb running MiXCR on the 5' RACE reads. The sample holds roughly 350,000 distinct CDR3 sequences, over 25% seen once. Input material: PBMCs or a T cell subset sorted from them (not recorded which). These receptors were obtained from an adult woman who had mild COVID-19 (a few samples of this study predate the infection). Cell type and time point are not known.

This clonotype appeared a few times. V and J are TRBV7-2 and TRBJ2-3; D perhaps matches TRBD1 (5 bases). Deletions cut 3 bases from V and 0 bases from J, with 10 bases between. CDR1 and CDR2 from the germline V gene are SGHTA and FQGNSA. The CDR3 has 15 residues. In DNA, the CDR3 is TGTGCCAGCAGCTTGGGGCAATCGAGCACAGATACGCAGTATTTT. It codes for CASSLGQSSTDTQYF.

The V and J genes are TRBV29-1 and TRBJ2-3; D call uncertain. V lost 3 bases and J 3 bases, leaving 10 bases between the germline ends. The germline V gene has CDR1 SQVTM and CDR2 ANQGSEA. This CDR3 region has 13 residues. The CDR3 sequence is CSVDRSQTDTQYF. CDR3 sequence (DNA): TGCAGCGTTGATCGCAGCCAGACAGATACGCAGTATTTT.

This clonotype was observed a few times. The junction does not match germline at one end; this may be a read error. V usage is TRBV5-4 and J usage is TRBJ2-5, with D tentatively TRBD2 (5 bases). The germline V gene has CDR1 SGHNT and CDR2 YYREEE (reference sequence). The CDR3 has 9 amino acids. CDR3 DNA: TGTGCCAGCAGCCCGGGGTACCTATTC. Translated, it gives CASSPGYLF. Full variable domain (missing parts from reference TRBV5-4 and TRBJ2-5): ETGVTQSPTHLIKTRGQQVTLRCSSQSGHNTVSWYQQALGQGPQFIFQYYREEENGRGNFPPRFSGLQFPNYSSELNVNALELDDSALYLCASSPGYLFGPGTRLLVL.

This clonotype came up a few times. This rearrangement joins TRBV7-3 to TRBJ1-1, with a weak D call TRBD1 (5 bases). The CDR3 covers 13 residues. The ends were cut back, 6 bases at V and 6 bases at J, with 14 bases in the middle. From germline, CDR1 is SGHTA and CDR2 FQGTGA. Written as DNA, the CDR3 is TGTGCCAGCAGACCGCGACAGAATCCTGAAGCTTTCTTT. Translating it yields CASRPRQNPEAFF.

In this sample, this clonotype turned up a few times. The chain recombines TRBV4-2 with TRBJ2-1; 7 bases align to TRBD1. Looked up from germline, CDR1 is LGHNA and CDR2 is YNFKEQ. This CDR3 contains 13 residues. V lost 6 bases, J lost 9 bases, and 8 bases stayed unmatched. The CDR3 loop reads CASSNRAGGEQFF. DNA for the CDR3: TGTGCCAGCAGTAACAGGGCAGGGGGTGAGCAGTTCTTC.

This clonotype was seen only a few times. The chain carries TRBV20-1 and TRBJ2-1; D tentatively reads TRBD1 or TRBD2 (6 bases each). The V end lost 5 bases, the J end lost 7 bases, and 18 bases lay between the germline ends. This CDR3 comprises 14 residues. Germline V gives CDR1 DFQATT, CDR2 SNEGSKA (reference sequence). The CDR3 loop is CSAPKGGSVNEQFF. The CDR3 nucleotides read TGCAGTGCTCCTAAAGGGGGGTCGGTTAATGAGCAGTTCTTC.

This clonotype was counted only a few times. The chain employs TRBV7-6 and TRBJ2-3; D is possibly TRBD1 (6 bases). With 1 base removed from V and 2 bases from J, the gap between germline ends came to 16 bases. CDR3 length: 17 amino acids. Germline V lookup: CDR1 SGHVS, CDR2 FNYEAQ. The DNA for the CDR3 is TGTGCCAGCAGCTTAGGAGCCGGGACATATGACACAGATACGCAGTATTTT. Residues: CASSLGAGTYDTDTQYF.

This clonotype was detected a few times. V and J are TRBV20-1 and TRBJ1-1, with 7 bases lining up with TRBD1. With V trimmed by 2 bases and J by 1 base, 7 bases remained unmatched. The germline V gene encodes CDR1 DFQATT and CDR2 SNEGSKA (reference sequence). This CDR3 contains 15 residues. CDR3 sequence reads: CSARLRTGSNTEAFF. In nucleotides, the CDR3 is TGCAGTGCTAGACTGCGGACAGGCTCGAACACTGAAGCTTTCTTT.

The genes are TRBV2 and TRBJ2-7, with D maybe TRBD2 (6 bases). The V gene lost 2 bases and the J gene lost 2 bases, with 19 bases spanning the gap. This CDR3 region has 17 residues. Germline assignment: CDR1 SNHLY and CDR2 FYNNEI. The CDR3 sequence is CASSEFYPAEGPYEQYF. The CDR3 DNA is TGTGCCAGCAGTGAATTTTATCCCGCGGAGGGCCCCTACGAGCAGTACTTC.

The chain couples TRBV20-1 to TRBJ2-4; D not resolved. CDR1 is DFQATT and CDR2 is SNEGSKA in the germline V gene (reference sequence). The CDR3 is 13 residues long. The CDR3 region is CRVAEIAKNIQYF. Here the CDR3 DNA reads TGCAGAGTGGCAGAAATTGCCAAAAACATTCAGTACTTC.

The V gene is TRBV7-2, the J gene TRBJ1-2, with TRBD1 as a possible D gene (5 bases). CDR3 length: 14 residues. CDR1 and CDR2 from the germline V gene are SGHTA and FQGNSA. The V end lost 5 bases, the J end lost 5 bases, and 15 bases lay between the germline ends. The CDR3 nucleotides read TGTGCCAGCAGCCTAGAGAGACAGACTTATGGCTACACCTTC. As protein: CASSLERQTYGYTF.

This clonotype occurred a few times. V usage is TRBV7-9 and J usage is TRBJ2-5, with 8 bases that match TRBD2. Trimming removed 5 bases from V and 2 bases from J; junction bases left unmatched: 7. The CDR3 sequence is 15 residues long. CDR1 and CDR2 (germline): SEHNR, FQNEAQ (reference sequence). The CDR3 coding sequence is TGTGCCAGCAGCCTCAGACTAGCGATGCAAGAGACCCAGTACTTC. Encoded protein: CASSLRLAMQETQYF.

This clonotype appeared a few times. The chain is built from TRBV6-5 and TRBJ1-1, with 9 bases that match TRBD1. The length of the CDR3 is 16 residues. J was trimmed by 5 bases and V by 2 bases; bases with no gene match: 9. Germline V gives CDR1 MNHEY, CDR2 SVGAGI. The CDR3 sequence is CASSYGTGSSWTEAFF. The CDR3 nucleotides are TGTGCCAGCAGTTACGGGACAGGGTCATCGTGGACTGAAGCTTTCTTT.

The V and J genes are TRBV3-1 and TRBJ2-7; no reliable D call. Trimming left V 2 bases short and J 1 base short, with 18 bases between. Germline loops: CDR1 LGHDT, CDR2 YNNKEL (reference sequence). There are 17 residues in the CDR3. The CDR3 sequence: CASSQSPPDGESYEQYF. CDR3 bases: TGTGCCAGCAGCCAATCCCCCCCGGACGGTGAGTCCTACGAGCAGTACTTC.

This clonotype was seen a handful of times. The V gene is TRBV12-3 or TRBV12-4, the J gene TRBJ2-7, with TRBD2 matching 12 bases. This CDR3 is 17 amino acids long. The junction had 9 bases not matched to a gene; V was cut back by 2 bases and J by 4 bases. The CDR3 here is CASSLTPGLAGPYEQYF. DNA of the CDR3: TGTGCCAGCAGTTTAACCCCTGGACTAGCGGGACCATACGAGCAGTACTTC.

This clonotype has only a few counts. This rearrangement joins TRBV5-1 to TRBJ1-2, with D possibly TRBD1 on 6 matching bases. V lost 0 bases to trimming and J lost 2 bases, with 8 bases between them. Looked up from germline, CDR1 is SGHRS and CDR2 is YFSETQ. CDR3 size: 14 residues. The CDR3 bases are TGCGCCAGCAGCTTGGATGGACAGAACTATGGCTACACCTTC. Its protein is CASSLDGQNYGYTF.

The CDR3 is CASTSGSTQETQYF. DNA for the CDR3: TGTGCCAGCACTAGCGGGAGTACCCAAGAGACCCAGTACTTC. This chain links TRBV12-3 or TRBV12-4 with TRBJ2-5, with TRBD2 matching over 10 bases. The CDR3 is made up of 14 amino acids. The V gene end was trimmed by 7 bases and the J gene end by 1 base; junction bases not matched to a gene: 3.

The DNA for the CDR3 is TGCGCCAGCAGCCCTGGGACTCACGAAGATACGCAGTATTTT. Its translation is CASSPGTHEDTQYF. The rearrangement links TRBV5-1 to TRBJ2-3, with D possibly TRBD2 on 6 matching bases. The germline V gene encodes CDR1 SGHRS and CDR2 YFSETQ. V shed 4 bases and J shed 5 bases, with 14 bases lying between them. The CDR3 runs to 14 residues.

V and J are TRBV7-8 and TRBJ1-2; TRBD1 matches at 9 bases. With V trimmed by 3 bases and J by 0 bases, 8 bases remained unmatched. This CDR3 has 17 residues. Germline CDR1 reads SGHVS; CDR2 reads FQNEAQ. CDR3 sequence: CASSFMATGGSNYGYTF. CDR3 coding DNA: TGTGCCAGCAGCTTTATGGCCACAGGGGGCTCTAACTATGGCTACACCTTC.

The chain has TRBV12-3 or TRBV12-4 and TRBJ2-3; 10 bases line up with TRBD2. J lost 4 bases, V lost 5 bases, and 6 bases had no gene match. The CDR3 is 15 amino acids. CDR3 residues: CASSPDGTSADTQYF. The DNA of the CDR3 is TGTGCCAGCAGTCCTGACGGGACTAGCGCAGATACGCAGTATTTT.

A few counts support this clonotype. The chain employs TRBV24-1 and TRBJ2-5, with D perhaps matching TRBD1 or TRBD2 (6 bases each). With 3 bases removed from V and 6 bases from J, the gap between germline ends came to 16 bases. The CDR3 is made up of 15 amino acids. CDR1 KGHDR and CDR2 SFDVKD come from the germline V gene. CDR3 DNA: TGTGCCACCAGTGATGGTCCCGGGGGCGGGAAGACCCAGTACTTC. This codes for CATSDGPGGGKTQYF.

J is TRBJ1-3 and V is TRBV15, with 7 nucleotides matching TRBD1. The CDR3 is made up of 17 amino acids. Germline assignment: CDR1 LNHNV and CDR2 YYDKDF (reference sequence). Unmatched junction bases numbered 5, after V lost 0 bases and J lost 0 bases. Here the CDR3 reads CATSRDRGTDSGNTIYF. The CDR3 DNA follows: TGTGCCACCAGCAGAGATAGGGGGACAGACTCTGGAAACACCATATATTTT.

The chain carries TRBV7-2 and TRBJ2-1; D is unclear. CDR1 and CDR2 (germline): SGHTA, FQGNSA. The CDR3 runs to 13 residues. With 4 bases removed from V and 4 bases from J, the gap between germline ends came to 8 bases. The CDR3 region has the DNA TGTGCCAGCAGCTCTGGAATGTACAATGAGCAGTTCTTC. Its translation: CASSSGMYNEQFF. The entire variable domain, with the rest obtained from reference TRBV7-2 and TRBJ2-1, is as follows: GAGVSQSPSNKVTEKGKDVELRCDPISGHTALYWYRQSLGQGLEFLIYFQGNSAPDKSGLPSDRFSAERTGGSVSTLTIQRTQQEDSAVYLCASSSGMYNEQFFGPGTRLTVL.

This clonotype was seen just once. The rearrangement links TRBV20-1 to TRBJ2-7; the match to TRBD2 covers 10 bases. With 2 bases clipped from V and 8 bases from J, the junction kept 9 bases outside the gene matches. CDR1 and CDR2 from the germline V gene are DFQATT and SNEGSKA (reference sequence). This CDR3 comprises 14 residues. CDR3 sequence reads: CSARYTSGTSQQYF. CDR3 nucleotides: TGCAGTGCTAGATATACTAGCGGGACTTCACAGCAGTACTTC.

The chain carries TRBV11-3 and TRBJ2-2; D tentatively reads TRBD1 or TRBD2 (6 bases each). CDR1 is SGHNT, CDR2 YENEEA, per germline. CDR3 length: 15 amino acids. V lost 7 bases and J lost 3, with 15 bases in between. As DNA, the CDR3 is TGTGCCAGCACCTCGCCGGGGGCGTACACCGGGGAGCTGTTTTTT. Its protein product is CASTSPGAYTGELFF.

The gene calls are TRBV24-1 and TRBJ2-7; 9 bases align to TRBD1. The CDR3 loop spans 15 amino acids. V gave up 2 bases and J gave up 3 bases; unmatched junction bases: 4. Germline V gene data show CDR1 as KGHDR and CDR2 as SFDVKD. The CDR3 DNA sequence: TGTGCCACCAGTGATTCCGGGACAGGGAACTACGAGCAGTACTTC. Amino acid sequence: CATSDSGTGNYEQYF.

There are a few counts of this clonotype. The chain couples TRBV11-2 to TRBJ1-2, with D perhaps matching TRBD1 (6 bases). This CDR3 has 14 amino acids. Trimming shortened V by 4 bases and J by 7 bases, and 16 bases separated the two germline ends. Germline assignment: CDR1 SGHAT and CDR2 FQNNGV. CDR3 amino acids: CASSSSQGTVGYTF. CDR3 nucleotides: TGTGCCAGCAGCTCGTCACAGGGTACTGTTGGCTACACCTTC.